This TCR beta chain was sequenced during a study of cytomegalovirus exposure and HLA in healthy donors. Vbeta (60) and Jbeta (13) primers were used in the PCR. Clones were read by immunoSEQ multiplex PCR, and TCRdb kept only the in-frame ones, dropping some. The table has some 120,000 clones, 65% to 80% seen once. This clone was observed a few times. Its antigen is not identified. Study conclusions and caveats: An analysis done earlier found most TCR beta V segments productive about 87% or about 30% of the time. Cytomegalovirus status was reportedly diagnosed by the classifier with high specificity and sensitivity. Most subjects had HLA-A and HLA-B alleles reportedly predicted accurately by TCR beta sequences.

Sequenced input: PBMCs. The clonotype was recovered from a human donor in good health.

The CDR3 protein is CAIKTGAEQYF. The CDR3 bases are TGTGCCATTAAGACAGGGGCCGAGCAGTACTTC. The chain recombines TRBV10-3 with TRBJ2-7; 8 bases fit TRBD1. J lost 6 bases, V lost 9 bases, and 4 bases had no gene match. CDR3 length: 11 residues. Germline assignment: CDR1 ENHRY and CDR2 SYGVKD.